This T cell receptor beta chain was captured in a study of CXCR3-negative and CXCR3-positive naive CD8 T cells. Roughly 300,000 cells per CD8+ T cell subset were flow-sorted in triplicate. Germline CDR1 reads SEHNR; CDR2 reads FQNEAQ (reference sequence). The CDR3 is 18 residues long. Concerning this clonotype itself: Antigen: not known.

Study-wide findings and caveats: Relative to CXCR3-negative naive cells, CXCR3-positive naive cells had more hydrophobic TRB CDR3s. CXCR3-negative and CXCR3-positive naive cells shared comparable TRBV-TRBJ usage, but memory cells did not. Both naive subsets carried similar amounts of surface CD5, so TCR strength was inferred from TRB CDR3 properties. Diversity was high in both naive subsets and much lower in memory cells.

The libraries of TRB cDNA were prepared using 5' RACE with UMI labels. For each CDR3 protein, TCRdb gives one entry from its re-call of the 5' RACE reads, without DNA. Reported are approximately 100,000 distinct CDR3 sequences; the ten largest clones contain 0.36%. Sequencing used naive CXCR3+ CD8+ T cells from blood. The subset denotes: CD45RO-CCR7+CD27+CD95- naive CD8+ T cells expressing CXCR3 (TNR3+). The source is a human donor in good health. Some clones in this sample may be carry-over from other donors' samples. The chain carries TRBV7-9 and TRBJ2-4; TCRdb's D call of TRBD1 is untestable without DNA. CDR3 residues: CASSANLDGDDYKNIQYF.